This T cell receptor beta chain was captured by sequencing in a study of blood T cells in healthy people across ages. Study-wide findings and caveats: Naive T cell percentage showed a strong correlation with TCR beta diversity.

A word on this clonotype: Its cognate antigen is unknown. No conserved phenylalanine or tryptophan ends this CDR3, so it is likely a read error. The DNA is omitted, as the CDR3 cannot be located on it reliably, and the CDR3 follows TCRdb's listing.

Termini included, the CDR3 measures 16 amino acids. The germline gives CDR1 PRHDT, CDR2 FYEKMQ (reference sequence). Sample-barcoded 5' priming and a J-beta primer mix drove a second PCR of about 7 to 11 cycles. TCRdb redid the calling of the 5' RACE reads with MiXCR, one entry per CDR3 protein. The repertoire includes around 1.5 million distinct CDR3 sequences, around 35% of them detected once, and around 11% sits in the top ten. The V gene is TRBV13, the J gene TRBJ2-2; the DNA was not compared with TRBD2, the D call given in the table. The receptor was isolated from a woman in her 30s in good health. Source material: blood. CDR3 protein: CASSLAGTSSTGERFC.